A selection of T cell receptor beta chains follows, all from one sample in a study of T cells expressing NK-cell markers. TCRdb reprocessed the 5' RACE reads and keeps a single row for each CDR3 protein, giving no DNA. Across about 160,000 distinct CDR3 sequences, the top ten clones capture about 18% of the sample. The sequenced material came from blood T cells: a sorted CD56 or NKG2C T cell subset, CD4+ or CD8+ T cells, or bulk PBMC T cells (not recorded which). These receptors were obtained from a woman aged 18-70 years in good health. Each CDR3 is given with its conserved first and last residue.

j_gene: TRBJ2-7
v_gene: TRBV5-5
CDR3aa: CASSPRGAKSSEQYF

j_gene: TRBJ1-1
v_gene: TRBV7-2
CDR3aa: CASSLAAAMNTEAFF

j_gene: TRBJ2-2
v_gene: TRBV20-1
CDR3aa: CSARAGQNTGELFF

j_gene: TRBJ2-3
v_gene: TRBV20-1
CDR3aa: CSATGLAGAVDTQYF

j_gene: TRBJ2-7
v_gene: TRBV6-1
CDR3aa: CASRKRGGFEQYF

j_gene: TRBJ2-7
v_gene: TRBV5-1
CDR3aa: CASSPGAGYEQYF

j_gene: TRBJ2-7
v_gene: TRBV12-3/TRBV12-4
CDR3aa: CASSIQTGPYEQYF

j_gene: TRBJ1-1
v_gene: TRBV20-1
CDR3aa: CSARDPQGLSTEAFF

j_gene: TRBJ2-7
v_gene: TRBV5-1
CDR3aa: CASSPLSNSYEQYF

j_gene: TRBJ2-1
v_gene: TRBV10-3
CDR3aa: CAISAHLAQSSYNEQFF

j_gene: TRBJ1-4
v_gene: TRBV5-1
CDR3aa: CASSLLPTNEKLFF

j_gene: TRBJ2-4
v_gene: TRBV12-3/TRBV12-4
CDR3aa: CASNGQGARDIQYF

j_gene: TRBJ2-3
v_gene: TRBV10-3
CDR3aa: CAIDPLGISPDTQYF

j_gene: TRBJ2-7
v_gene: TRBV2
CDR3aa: CASRMFGTAYEQYF

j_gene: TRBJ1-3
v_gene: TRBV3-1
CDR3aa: CASQRPGNTIYF

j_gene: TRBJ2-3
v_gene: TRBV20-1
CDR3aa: CSAKRSQADTQYF

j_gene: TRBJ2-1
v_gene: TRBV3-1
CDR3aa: CASSQGGSGAYNEQFF

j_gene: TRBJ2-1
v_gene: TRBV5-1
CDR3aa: CASRSTSGRDNEQFF

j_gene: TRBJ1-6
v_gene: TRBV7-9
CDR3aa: CASSRQGRNSPLHF

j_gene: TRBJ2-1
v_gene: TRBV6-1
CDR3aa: CASRDSGGAREQFF

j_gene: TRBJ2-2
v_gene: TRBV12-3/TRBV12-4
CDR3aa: CASSFNTGELFF

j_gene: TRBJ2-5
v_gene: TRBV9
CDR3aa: CASSVLVTDKTQYF

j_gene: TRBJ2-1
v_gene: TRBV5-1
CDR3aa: CASKETGVNEQFF

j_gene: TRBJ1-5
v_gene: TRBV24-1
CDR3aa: CATSDSGQGSNQPQHF

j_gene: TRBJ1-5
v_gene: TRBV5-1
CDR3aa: CASSAGGYNQPQHF

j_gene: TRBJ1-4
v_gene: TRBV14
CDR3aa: CASSLGQTSNEKLFF

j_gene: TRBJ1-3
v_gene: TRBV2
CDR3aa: CASHDSTPGNTIYF

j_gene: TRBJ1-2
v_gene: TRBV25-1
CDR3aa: CASSESGDPGYGYTF

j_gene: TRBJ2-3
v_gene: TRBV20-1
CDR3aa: CSAATRRNLSTDTQYF

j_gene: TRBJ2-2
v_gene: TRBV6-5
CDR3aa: CATGPWPGELFF

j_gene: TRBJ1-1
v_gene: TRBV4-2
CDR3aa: CASSQLQGARTEAFF

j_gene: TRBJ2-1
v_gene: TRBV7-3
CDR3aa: CASSLYAGGGGLFF

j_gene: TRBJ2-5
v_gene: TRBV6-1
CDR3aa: CASSEIGETQYF

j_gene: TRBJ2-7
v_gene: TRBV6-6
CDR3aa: CASSYSGGEYTYF

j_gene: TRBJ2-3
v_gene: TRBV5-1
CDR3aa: CASRAAQGANTDTQYF

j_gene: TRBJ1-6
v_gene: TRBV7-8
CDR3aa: CASTLPRGEATSSYNSPLHF

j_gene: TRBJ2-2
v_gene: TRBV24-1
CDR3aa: CATSDSPGQGASGELFF